A selection of T cell receptor beta chains follows, all from one sample in a study of vaccination and CD4 T cells after COVID-19. TCRdb itself ran the PCR reads through MiXCR, one entry per CDR3 protein. The data show 9,500 to 15,000 distinct CDR3 sequences, with under 65% seen just once and about a sixth held by the top ten. These TCRs' antigens remain unknown. Sequences were derived from cultured CD4+ T cells from blood, sampled after SARS-CoV-2 vaccination. Receptors were obtained from a human donor with COVID-19. Both conserved end residues are part of each CDR3. The order of the fields is D gene, J gene, V gene, clone size, CDR3 protein, CDR3 DNA. A D gene is named only where the DNA matches it firmly. Part of the rows lack a size; the others show once, few, many or a class for expanded clones.

TRBD2,TRBJ2-5,TRBV7-2,-,CASSSTSGAGVKETQYF,TGTGCCAGCAGCTCGACTAGCGGGGCGGGTGTGAAAGAGACCCAGTACTTC
-,TRBJ2-2,TRBV18,-,CASSPLPGELFF,TGTGCCAGCTCACCACTGCCCGGGGAGCTGTTTTTT
-,TRBJ1-3,TRBV6-1,-,CASNYQGGGNTIYF,TGTGCCAGCAACTATCAGGGTGGTGGAAACACCATATATTTT
-,TRBJ2-1,TRBV6-4,-,CASSAGGGNEQFF,TGTGCCAGCAGTGCGGGTGGAGGCAATGAGCAGTTCTTC
TRBD2,TRBJ2-1,TRBV25-1,-,CASRGLAGGPYNEQFF,TGTGCCAGCAGGGGACTAGCGGGGGGACCCTACAATGAGCAGTTCTTC
TRBD1,TRBJ1-5,TRBV6-1,-,CASSRQGSGQPQHF,TGTGCCAGCAGCCGACAGGGTTCGGGCCAGCCCCAGCATTTT
-,TRBJ2-3,TRBV20-1,once,CSARESQGPSTDTQYF,TGCAGTGCTAGAGAATCCCAGGGGCCCTCCACAGATACGCAGTATTTT
-,TRBJ1-2,TRBV30,-,CAWSTVPSYGYTF,TGTGCCTGGAGTACAGTTCCTTCCTATGGCTACACCTTC
-,TRBJ1-5,TRBV30,few,CAWSLLRGSNQPQHF,TGTGCCTGGAGCCTTCTGAGGGGGAGCAATCAGCCCCAGCATTTT
-,TRBJ1-1,TRBV9,-,CASSANHLGREAFF,TGTGCCAGCAGCGCCAATCACCTTGGCCGTGAAGCTTTCTTT
TRBD1,TRBJ1-2,TRBV6-1,-,CASTPGQRNYGYTF,TGTGCCAGCACCCCGGGACAGCGGAACTATGGCTACACCTTC
TRBD1,TRBJ2-5,TRBV2,-,CASSPDRAAETQYF,TGTGCCAGCAGTCCTGACAGGGCGGCGGAGACCCAGTACTTC
-,TRBJ1-2,TRBV6-1,once,CASLRVPNYGYTF,TGTGCCAGCCTCAGGGTGCCCAACTATGGCTACACCTTC
-,TRBJ1-6,TRBV6-5,-,CASSYSMTGGRDGSPLHF,TGTGCCAGCAGTTACTCAATGACGGGAGGACGGGACGGTTCACCCCTCCACTTT
TRBD1,TRBJ1-1,TRBV24-1,-,CATSAKGAMDTEAFF,TGTGCCACCAGTGCTAAGGGGGCGATGGACACTGAAGCTTTCTTT
-,TRBJ1-5,TRBV6-1,few,CASSAMNQPQHF,TGTGCCAGCAGTGCGATGAATCAGCCCCAGCATTTT
-,TRBJ1-2,TRBV7-2,few,CASSSPDSHRGYTF,TGTGCCAGCAGCTCCCCTGATAGTCATCGGGGCTACACCTTC
-,TRBJ2-5,TRBV7-3,-,CASSSSGGIIETQYF,TGTGCCAGCAGCTCAAGTGGGGGAATTATAGAGACCCAGTACTTC
TRBD2,TRBJ2-3,TRBV12-3/TRBV12-4,-,CASSLRAGASTDTQYF,TGTGCCAGCAGTCTCCGAGCGGGGGCTAGCACAGATACGCAGTATTTT
-,TRBJ1-2,TRBV24-1,-,CATSDPRTAGGYTF,TGTGCCACCTCCGATCCTCGGACAGCGGGGGGCTACACCTTC
TRBD2,TRBJ2-5,TRBV10-3,-,CASTPGGEETQYF,TGTGCCAGCACCCCGGGGGGGGAAGAGACCCAGTACTTC
-,TRBJ1-2,TRBV10-3,few,CAISEVGRWSSGYTF,TGTGCCATCAGTGAGGTGGGGCGGTGGTCTTCTGGCTACACCTTC
-,TRBJ2-1,TRBV24-1,-,CATSGGGAYNEQFF,TGTGCCACCAGTGGAGGGGGGGCTTACAATGAGCAGTTCTTC
TRBD1,TRBJ1-1,TRBV5-1,-,CASSLSQGSSTEAFF,TGCGCCAGCAGCTTATCACAGGGGTCGAGCACTGAAGCTTTCTTT
TRBD2,TRBJ2-3,TRBV20-1,few,CSASSWASGATTDTQYF,TGCAGTGCTAGTAGTTGGGCTAGCGGGGCAACCACAGATACGCAGTATTTT
-,TRBJ2-5,TRBV6-5,few,CASSYFPGTETQYF,TGTGCCAGCAGTTACTTCCCGGGTACAGAGACCCAGTACTTC
-,TRBJ1-3,TRBV7-2,once,CASSLFSWGSGNTIYF,TGTGCCAGCAGCTTATTCTCTTGGGGATCTGGAAACACCATATATTTT
TRBD1,TRBJ1-2,TRBV6-1,few,CASSEAELGRGRYGYTF,TGTGCCAGCAGTGAAGCGGAATTGGGCAGGGGGCGTTATGGCTACACCTTC
-,TRBJ1-2,TRBV20-1,few,CSARVNSTVRGYTF,TGCAGTGCTAGGGTTAATTCGACAGTCCGTGGCTACACCTTC
TRBD1,TRBJ1-1,TRBV7-9,-,CASKWTGAGSEAFF,TGTGCCAGCAAGTGGACAGGGGCAGGCAGTGAAGCTTTCTTT
-,TRBJ1-2,TRBV20-1,-,CSARDSMPGGYGYTF,TGCAGTGCTAGAGATTCTATGCCCGGGGGATATGGCTACACCTTC
-,TRBJ2-7,TRBV20-1,few,CSASSEVPSRPTAYEQYF,TGCAGTGCTAGTTCGGAGGTACCCAGCCGACCGACCGCCTACGAGCAGTACTTC
TRBD1,TRBJ1-1,TRBV30,-,CAWRGTGGFTEAFF,TGTGCCTGGAGGGGGACAGGGGGATTTACTGAAGCTTTCTTT
-,TRBJ1-5,TRBV28,-,CASSSGAVGDQHF,TGTGCCAGCAGTTCCGGGGCGGTCGGAGACCAGCATTTT
-,TRBJ2-7,TRBV28,-,CASRGSLTGPYEQYF,TGTGCCAGCAGGGGATCCCTGACAGGCCCCTACGAGCAGTACTTC
-,TRBJ2-3,TRBV20-1,-,CSARDPRGGSTDTQYF,TGCAGTGCTAGAGATCCCAGGGGGGGAAGCACAGATACGCAGTATTTT
-,TRBJ2-5,TRBV20-1,-,CSARDGGGGETQYF,TGCAGTGCTAGAGATGGGGGGGGCGGCGAGACCCAGTACTTC